These 9 T cell receptor beta chains share one sample of origin, sequenced in a study of T-cell reconstitution after alpha-beta-depleted transplantation in children. Unique molecular identifiers were used to barcode this TCRbeta library. TCRdb independently ran MiXCR on the PCR reads; one entry per CDR3 protein. The sample lists 750,000 to 950,000 distinct CDR3 sequences; about 16% were seen once. The specimen comprised PBMCs, mostly from graft donor cells, sampled 360 days after TCRalphabeta/CD19-depleted stem cell transplant. The receptors shown here come from a male patient younger than 18 who had a stem cell transplant for acute lymphoblastic leukemia, so the T cells may come from the graft donor.

This clonotype appeared many times. The chain recombines TRBV5-6 with TRBJ2-3; D is unresolved. This CDR3 spans 16 amino acids. The V end was cut by 6 bases, the J end by 1 base, with 18 bases between. The germline V gene has CDR1 SGHDT and CDR2 YYEEEE. In nucleotides, the CDR3 is TGTGCCAGCACCTCTCGGGCCGCTTGGGGCACAGATACGCAGTATTTT. Residues: CASTSRAAWGTDTQYF.

This chain joins TRBV6-1 and TRBJ2-6; D not resolved. Per the germline V gene, CDR1 is MNHNS and CDR2 is SASEGT. The germline V and J ends were trimmed by 3 bases and 0 bases, with 15 bases remaining between them. The CDR3 contains 18 residues. CDR3 residues: CASSDSQRFPSGANVLTF. The CDR3 DNA reads as TGTGCCAGCAGTGATAGCCAGAGGTTCCCCTCTGGGGCCAACGTCCTGACTTTC.

This clonotype showed up many times. The chain combines TRBV7-2 with TRBJ2-7, with 12 bases matching TRBD1. V was clipped by 7 bases and J by 4 bases; unmatched bases: 5. The CDR3 spans 14 residues. CDR1 and CDR2 (germline): SGHTA, FQGNSA. CDR3 nucleotides: TGTGCCAGCACGGGGGGACAGGGGGCATACGAGCAGTACTTC. Its translation: CASTGGQGAYEQYF.

This clonotype turned up a few times. The gene calls are TRBV20-1 and TRBJ2-7, with D unresolved. The CDR3 length is 12 residues. Germline loops: CDR1 DFQATT, CDR2 SNEGSKA (reference sequence). Trimming removed 0 bases at V and 3 bases at J, with 6 bases between. CDR3 amino acids: CSAREGLYEQYF. The CDR3 bases are TGCAGTGCTAGAGAGGGCCTCTACGAGCAGTACTTC.

This clonotype was recorded a few times. The chain employs TRBV4-3 and TRBJ2-1; 8 positions match TRBD1. V was clipped by 0 bases and J by 6 bases; unmatched bases: 7. CDR3 size: 16 residues. Per the germline V gene, CDR1 is LGHNA and CDR2 is YSLEER. CDR3 sequence (DNA): TGCGCCAGCAGCCAAGAAACCACAGGGGGGCGCAATGAGCAGTTCTTC. It encodes CASSQETTGGRNEQFF.

This clonotype was counted many times. V usage is TRBV20-1 and J usage is TRBJ1-1, with D possibly being TRBD1 (6 bases). Trimming took 5 bases from V and 4 from J, leaving 8 bases between them. This CDR3 contains 11 residues. Germline V gene data show CDR1 as DFQATT and CDR2 as SNEGSKA (reference sequence). CDR3: CSARGPTEAFF. The CDR3 DNA reads TGCAGTGCTCGGGGGCCCACTGAAGCTTTCTTT.

On this clonotype itself: One junction end disagrees with the germline gene, perhaps due to a read error. The chain uses TRBV20-1 and TRBJ1-2, with D perhaps matching TRBD1 (5 bases). This CDR3 is 14 amino acids long. From germline, CDR1 is DFQATT and CDR2 SNEGSKA (reference sequence). This chain's CDR3 is CSARVGTEIYGCTF. The CDR3 DNA sequence: TGCAGTGCTAGAGTCGGGACGGAGATCTATGGCTGCACCTTC.

The V gene is TRBV27, the J gene TRBJ2-3; D unclear. V dropped 4 bases and J dropped 7 bases, with 15 bases sitting between them. There are 14 residues in the CDR3. CDR1 is MNHEY, CDR2 SMNVEV, per germline (reference sequence). The CDR3 coding sequence is TGTGCCAGCAGTTCAATAGAGTCGCTAAATACGCAGTATTTT. Its protein is CASSSIESLNTQYF.

This clonotype was seen repeatedly, ten times or more. The chain links TRBV9 to TRBJ2-7, with D possibly TRBD2 on 6 matching bases. The germline V and J ends were trimmed by 5 bases and 2 bases, with 14 bases remaining between them. Germline-derived CDR1 and CDR2 are SGDLS and YYNGEE. The CDR3 covers 14 residues. The chain's CDR3 is CASSSRLGAYEQYF. In DNA, the CDR3 is TGTGCCAGCAGTTCGAGACTAGGGGCCTACGAGCAGTACTTC.